These 27 T cell receptor beta chains share one sample of origin, sequenced in a study of response to subunit inactivated influenza vaccine. In TCRdb, the RT-PCR reads were re-called with MiXCR into one record per CDR3 protein. This table holds roughly 500,000 distinct CDR3 sequences, 25% found once. Sequences were derived from CD4+ T cells sorted from PBMCs, sampled 4 to 6 days after vaccination. These receptors came from a man in his fifties who received an inactivated influenza vaccine.

To note about this clonotype: Sequence at one end of the junction differs from germline and may be a read error. The V and J genes are TRBV28 and TRBJ2-3, with a tentative D call TRBD1 (5 bases). The germline V gene encodes CDR1 MDHEN and CDR2 SYDVKM. The CDR3 has 11 residues. Here the CDR3 DNA reads TGTGCCAGCAGTTCCGTGGGCAGGGAAGTTTTT. Translating it yields CASSSVGREVF.

V is TRBV5-1 and J is TRBJ2-5; perhaps TRBD1 as D (6 bases). The CDR3 runs to 15 residues. The germline CDR1 and CDR2 sequences are SGHRS and YFSETQ. Between the trimmed V and J ends, which lost 0 bases and 4 bases, there was a span of 13 bases. CDR3 nucleotide sequence: TGCGCCAGCAGCTTGGGCAACCGGGACACAGAGACCCAGTACTTC. This sequence encodes CASSLGNRDTETQYF.

A few counts support this clonotype. The chain is built from TRBV4-2 and TRBJ2-3; possible D gene TRBD2, 5 bases. The CDR3 runs to 15 residues. Germline CDR1 and CDR2: LGHNA and YNFKEQ. V was cut by 4 bases and J by 2 bases, with 13 bases left in between. Written as DNA, the CDR3 is TGTGCCAGCAGCCTTATACGGGGTTTCACAGATACGCAGTATTTT. The encoded protein is CASSLIRGFTDTQYF.

The V gene is TRBV29-1, the J gene TRBJ2-7, with a weak D call TRBD1 (5 bases). V lost 6 bases and J lost 0, with 12 bases in between. The CDR3 has 13 residues. CDR1 is SQVTM, CDR2 ANQGSEA, per germline. The DNA of the CDR3 is TGCAGCGTCACAGGACCGTTCTCCTACGAGCAGTACTTC. This encodes CSVTGPFSYEQYF.

The chain carries TRBV5-6 and TRBJ2-7; TRBD1 matches at 7 bases. V was pared by 2 bases and J by 4 bases, with 21 bases of the junction left unmatched. Germline CDR1 is SGHDT and CDR2 is YYEEEE. This CDR3 spans 19 amino acids. The CDR3 reads CASSFRVSPRTGRRYEQYF. In nucleotides, the CDR3 is TGTGCCAGCAGCTTTAGGGTTTCCCCCCGGACAGGAAGGAGGTACGAGCAGTACTTC.

This clonotype was seen only a few times. The J gene is TRBJ2-7, the V gene TRBV29-1; the D is unclear. V gave up 4 bases and J gave up 3 bases, with 10 bases separating them. Germline CDR1 is SQVTM and CDR2 is ANQGSEA. The CDR3 extends over 12 amino acids. This CDR3 is CSVVGLGYEQYF. In nucleotides, the CDR3 is TGCAGCGTTGTAGGCTTAGGCTACGAGCAGTACTTC.

V gene TRBV20-1 combines with J gene TRBJ2-7; tentatively, D is TRBD1 (5 bases). Germline CDR1 is DFQATT and CDR2 is SNEGSKA (reference sequence). The CDR3 sequence is 16 residues long. Trimming shortened V by 1 base and J by 7 bases, and 23 bases separated the two germline ends. CDR3 residues: CSARGLQNRPGSEQYF. CDR3 DNA: TGCAGTGCTAGAGGACTCCAAAACCGGCCAGGGTCTGAGCAGTACTTC.

V usage is TRBV7-6 and J usage is TRBJ2-3; D is unresolved. The V end lost 1 base, the J end lost 2 bases, and 7 bases lay between the germline ends. The CDR3 contains 14 residues. CDR1 is SGHVS, CDR2 FNYEAQ, per germline. The CDR3 reads CASSLELFTDTQYF. In DNA form, the CDR3 reads TGTGCCAGCAGCTTAGAACTTTTCACAGATACGCAGTATTTT.

V usage is TRBV7-2 and J usage is TRBJ2-2; 8 positions match TRBD2. Trimming removed 5 bases from V and 0 bases from J; junction bases left unmatched: 2. The CDR3 spans 15 residues. Per the germline V gene, CDR1 is SGHTA and CDR2 is FQGNSA. This CDR3 reads CASSLSGTNTGELFF. The CDR3 coding sequence is TGTGCCAGCAGCCTTAGCGGGACGAACACCGGGGAGCTGTTTTTT.

In this sample, this clonotype turned up many times. The V gene is TRBV28, the J gene TRBJ2-1; 7 bases map to TRBD1. CDR1 is MDHEN, CDR2 SYDVKM, per germline. CDR3 length: 15 amino acids. Trimming took 7 bases from V and 6 from J; bases not matched to a gene: 12. CDR3 region: CASNLVAGGSNEQFF. The DNA for the CDR3 is TGTGCCAGCAACCTGGTGGCAGGGGGTAGCAATGAGCAGTTCTTC.

The V and J genes are TRBV20-1 and TRBJ1-1; D is possibly TRBD1 (5 bases). The CDR3 consists of 14 residues. Trimming shortened V by 1 base and J by 3 bases, and 12 bases separated the two germline ends. Germline CDR1 is DFQATT and CDR2 is SNEGSKA (reference sequence). The CDR3 nucleotides are TGCAGTGCTAGAGTGGGCAGGGCGGACACTGAAGCTTTCTTT. The encoded protein is CSARVGRADTEAFF.

The genes are TRBV4-2 and TRBJ1-1, with D possibly TRBD1 on 5 matching bases. The V gene lost 4 bases and the J gene lost 8 bases, with 23 bases spanning the gap. Germline loops: CDR1 LGHNA, CDR2 YNFKEQ. The CDR3 contains 16 residues. The CDR3, as DNA: TGTGCCAGCAGCCCGATTCAAAGGCAGGGTGCCGGGGAAGCTTTCTTT. Amino acid sequence: CASSPIQRQGAGEAFF.

The chain combines TRBV29-1 with TRBJ2-5; 7 positions agree with TRBD1. The CDR3 contains 15 residues. The ends lost 4 bases at V and 4 bases at J; junction bases unmatched: 12. Germline assignment: CDR1 SQVTM and CDR2 ANQGSEA. CDR3 residues: CSVVLREGARETQYF. Written as DNA, the CDR3 is TGCAGCGTTGTCCTTAGAGAGGGGGCGAGAGAGACCCAGTACTTC.

The rearrangement links TRBV29-1 to TRBJ2-1; 16 nucleotides agree with TRBD2. J lost 2 bases, V lost 5 bases, and 6 bases had no gene match. CDR3 size: 17 residues. Germline V gene sequence: CDR1 SQVTM, CDR2 ANQGSEA. The DNA of the CDR3 is TGCAGCGTTTTCGGGACTAGCGGGGGGGCAGCCTACAATGAGCAGTTCTTC. Translated, it gives CSVFGTSGGAAYNEQFF.

Only a few counts were recorded for this clonotype. V and J are TRBV29-1 and TRBJ2-7, with D possibly matching TRBD2 (6 bases). CDR3 length: 13 residues. Trimming left V 4 bases short and J 5 bases short, with 15 bases between. Germline CDR1 is SQVTM and CDR2 is ANQGSEA. The CDR3 sequence: CSVARGSLDEQYF. The CDR3 DNA follows: TGCAGCGTTGCACGGGGGAGCTTGGACGAGCAGTACTTC.

The rearrangement joins TRBV7-2 to TRBJ1-6; D unclear. Germline-derived CDR1 and CDR2 are SGHTA and FQGNSA. The ends were cut back, 3 bases at V and 0 bases at J, with 6 bases in the middle. The CDR3 is made up of 15 amino acids. The CDR3 nucleotides read TGTGCCAGCAGCTTCCACCCCTCCTATAATTCACCCCTCCACTTT. Its translation: CASSFHPSYNSPLHF.

The V and J genes are TRBV9 and TRBJ2-2; D is possibly TRBD1 (6 bases). The germline V and J ends were trimmed by 0 bases and 0 bases, with 12 bases remaining between them. The CDR3 contains 17 residues. Per germline, CDR1 SGDLS and CDR2 YYNGEE. CDR3 in DNA: TGTGCCAGCAGCGTAGGGACAGCCGCTACGAACACCGGGGAGCTGTTTTTT. Amino acid sequence: CASSVGTAATNTGELFF.

V and J are TRBV7-2 and TRBJ1-6, with 8 bases identical to TRBD1. Looked up from germline, CDR1 is SGHTA and CDR2 is FQGNSA. V shed 5 bases, J shed 13 bases, and the junction held 10 bases outside the gene matches. CDR3 size: 14 residues. CDR3 coding DNA: TGTGCCAGCAGCCGCGGACAGGGAAACCTCCCCCTCCACTTT. Its translation: CASSRGQGNLPLHF.

The sample holds a few counts of this clonotype. This rearrangement joins TRBV4-3 to TRBJ2-1; possible D gene TRBD2, 6 bases. Germline values: CDR1 LGHNA, CDR2 YSLEER. The CDR3 totals 15 residues. Trimming shortened V by 0 bases and J by 8 bases, and 14 bases separated the two germline ends. The CDR3 region is CASSQEPLGRDEQFF. The CDR3 DNA reads TGCGCCAGCAGCCAAGAACCCCTCGGGAGAGATGAGCAGTTCTTC.

This clonotype was seen more than once but under ten times. The V and J genes are TRBV4-3 and TRBJ1-4; D is unresolved. V was clipped by 0 bases and J by 4 bases, with 6 bases between them. Germline lookup yields CDR1 LGHNA and CDR2 YSLEER. The CDR3 is 14 residues long. In nucleotides, the CDR3 is TGCGCCAGCAGCCAAGATCCCATTAATGAAAAACTGTTTTTT. Translating it yields CASSQDPINEKLFF.

This chain links TRBV20-1 with TRBJ2-1, with 13 bases matching TRBD2. V was pared by 4 bases and J by 7 bases, with 7 bases of the junction left unmatched. The CDR3 has 15 amino acids. CDR1 DFQATT and CDR2 SNEGSKA come from the germline V gene (reference sequence). The CDR3 reads CSATGETSGGNEQFF. The CDR3 region has the DNA TGCAGTGCTACCGGAGAGACTAGCGGGGGGAATGAGCAGTTCTTC.

The gene calls are TRBV3-1 and TRBJ2-3, with a possible D match to TRBD2 (6 bases). The CDR3 contains 13 residues. Trimming took 4 bases from V and 8 from J, leaving 13 bases between them. The germline CDR1 and CDR2 sequences are LGHDT and YNNKEL (reference sequence). CDR3 region: CASSPRDPLTQYF. The CDR3, as DNA: TGTGCCAGCAGCCCGCGGGACCCTCTTACGCAGTATTTT.

The sample holds many counts of this clonotype. The chain uses TRBV12-3 or TRBV12-4 and TRBJ1-1; D gene unclear. This CDR3 has 13 amino acids. The ends were cut back, 6 bases at V and 1 base at J, with 9 bases in the middle. CDR3 protein: CASSFAGNTEAFF. The CDR3 DNA sequence: TGTGCCAGCAGCTTTGCGGGGAACACTGAAGCTTTCTTT.

This clonotype was seen a handful of times. The V gene is TRBV7-9, the J gene TRBJ2-4; TRBD2 might be the D (5 bases). CDR3 size: 13 residues. Trimming took off 2 bases at V and 9 bases at J, with 11 bases between the two ends. Germline V CDR1 and CDR2: SEHNR, FQNEAQ (reference sequence). The CDR3 sequence is CASSLYDAGIQYF. CDR3 DNA: TGTGCCAGCAGCTTATATGACGCGGGCATTCAGTACTTC.

The V and J genes are TRBV12-3 or TRBV12-4 and TRBJ1-5; unclear D gene. Deletions cut 2 bases from V and 11 bases from J, with 10 bases between. This CDR3 has 12 amino acids. The DNA of the CDR3 is TGTGCCAGCAGTTTATCCCTCCTAGCCCAGCATTTT. Protein: CASSLSLLAQHF.

The chain uses TRBV4-2 and TRBJ2-2, with TRBD2 as a possible D gene (6 bases). This CDR3 has 16 residues. The V end lost 0 bases, the J end lost 4 bases, and 12 bases lay between the germline ends. The germline CDR1 and CDR2 sequences are LGHNA and YNFKEQ. The CDR3: CASSQDVGEVTGELFF. The CDR3 DNA reads as TGTGCCAGCAGCCAAGATGTGGGGGAGGTCACCGGGGAGCTGTTTTTT.

The DNA for the CDR3 is TGTGCCAGCAGCTCGACGGTGCCCCAAGAGACCCAGTACTTC. Translation gives CASSSTVPQETQYF. The V call is TRBV7-4, the J call TRBJ2-5; D unclear. The CDR3 sequence is 14 residues long. V lost 4 bases to trimming and J lost 1 base, with 10 bases between them. Per the germline V gene, CDR1 is SGHVT and CDR2 is SQSDAQ.